This T cell receptor (beta chain) was sequenced for a study of CD8+CD57+ T cells in acquired aplastic anemia. Whole-study context: DNA from sorted CD4+ and CD8+ cells averaged 3.2 ug. Study outcomes and limitations: Nearly 30 was the count of CD8+ CDR3 sequences that patients shared with controls.

CDR3 length: 13 amino acids. The V gene lost 0 bases and the J gene lost 0 bases, with 5 bases spanning the gap. Per germline, CDR1 DFQATT and CDR2 SNEGSKA (reference sequence). It was genomic DNA that served as the template for profiling TCR beta VDJ and CDR3. MiXCR, run by TCRdb on the reads, gives a single entry per CDR3 protein. The sample lists a few hundred thousand distinct CDR3 sequences, roughly 53% occurring once. This clonotype came up many times. Its antigen remains unknown. Flow cytometry had shown expanded CD8+CD57+ cells in the patients chosen for sequencing. What was sequenced was sorted CD4+, CD8+, or CD8+CD57+ T cells (not recorded which) from PBMCs. The TCR originated in a human donor with aplastic anemia. The chain has TRBV20-1 and TRBJ1-2, with D uncertain. The CDR3 protein is CSARDQANYGYTF. The CDR3 DNA follows: TGCAGTGCTAGAGATCAGGCTAACTATGGCTACACCTTC.